This T cell receptor (beta chain) was observed in a study of vaccination and CD4 T cells after COVID-19. Study-level background: Cells were stimulated with overlapping spike peptide pools from SARS-CoV-2, HCoV-NL63, HCoV-OC43 and HCoV-229E.

V gave up 0 bases and J gave up 9 bases, with 12 bases separating them. The V gene's germline CDR1 is SGHTA and CDR2 FQGTGA. This CDR3 spans 14 amino acids. To note about this clonotype: Antigen specificity is unknown.

Sequenced with the Oncomine TCR Beta short-read assay was DNA taken from cultured CD4+ T cells. TCRdb processed the PCR reads anew with MiXCR; each CDR3 protein has one entry. The sample lists some 24,000 distinct CDR3 sequences, around 42% seen once, with around 4.4% in the top ten. Time point denoted: late sampling 161 to 241 days after vaccination in a few convalescent patients. This sample's treatment: approximately nine-day PBMC culture with coronavirus spike peptide pools or control peptides (ViraFEST assay). Peptide-pool expansion of antigen-specific T cells preceded TCR sequencing in ViraFEST.

This clonotype was obtained from a human donor who had recovered from COVID-19. The sequencing used CD4+ T cells from blood, cultured in vitro, collected about 7 months after SARS-CoV-2 vaccination. The rearrangement joins TRBV7-3 to TRBJ2-1; TRBD2 is a possible D gene (5 bases). For the CDR3, the DNA is TGTGCCAGCAGCTTAACAGAGGGTTCGAGTGAGCAGTTCTTC. Residues: CASSLTEGSSEQFF. The variable domain in full, completed from reference TRBV7-3 and TRBJ2-1, reads GAGVSQTPSNKVTEKGKYVELRCDPISGHTALYWYRQSLGQGPEFLIYFQGTGAADDSGLPNDRFFAVRPEGSVSTLKIQRTERGDSAVYLCASSLTEGSSEQFFGPGTRLTVL.